These T cell receptor beta chains were read from a single sample in a study of blood T cell repertoires in COVID-19. The assay was immunoSEQ multiplex PCR, and TCRdb's table has in-frame clones only and misses some. This repertoire shows 250,000 to 350,000 clones, 88% found once; its top ten account for around 1%. Sequenced: PBMCs or T cells enriched from blood (not recorded which). The receptors come from a woman aged 25 to 45 who had recovered from COVID-19. The CDR3 runs from the conserved cysteine through the conserved F or W. A D gene is named only where the DNA matches it firmly. Clone size appears in some rows only: once, few, many, or a class for an expanded clone.

once	TRBV28	TRBJ2-7	TRBD1	TGTGCCAGCAGTTCGCCCCCCGGGACAGGGGAAGGTCACGAGCAGTACTTC	CASSSPPGTGEGHEQYF
-	TRBV24-1	TRBJ1-5	-	TGTGCCACCAGTGATGAGGGAGGCGGCAATCAGCCCCAGCATTTT	CATSDEGGGNQPQHF
-	TRBV27	TRBJ2-4	TRBD2	TGTGCCAGCAGGAGGGGACTAGGATCCCAAAACATTCAGTACTTC	CASRRGLGSQNIQYF
-	TRBV7-2	TRBJ1-2	TRBD1	TGTGCCAGCAGCCGTAAAACAGACAGGGGATCTAATGGCTACACCTTC	CASSRKTDRGSNGYTF
once	TRBV9	TRBJ2-3	-	TGTGCCAGCAGCGTCGTACGGGACTCGGGTGGTATAGATACGCAGTATTTT	CASSVVRDSGGIDTQYF
-	TRBV9	TRBJ2-7	TRBD1	TGTGCCAGCGCTACAGACAGGGGTGAGCAGTACTTC	CASATDRGEQYF
-	TRBV30	TRBJ1-1	TRBD1	TGTGCCTGGAGTTGGGACAGGGGGAGTGACACTGAAGCTTTCTTT	CAWSWDRGSDTEAFF
-	TRBV6-5	TRBJ1-1	-	TGTGCCAGCAGCCCCAGTGGGCAAACTGAAGCTTTCTTT	CASSPSGQTEAFF
few	TRBV10-2	TRBJ2-7	-	TGCGCCAGCAGTGAGTCCTATAAGTACGAGCAGTACTTC	CASSESYKYEQYF
-	TRBV3-1/TRBV3-2	TRBJ1-2	TRBD1	TGTGCCAGCAGCCAAGACGCCCGGGACAGGGTTGGCTACACCTTC	CASSQDARDRVGYTF
-	TRBV29-1	TRBJ1-1	-	TGCAGCGTTGCACCGCAGCGGGACACTGAAGCTTTCTTT	CSVAPQRDTEAFF
-	TRBV18	TRBJ1-4	-	TGTGCCAGCTCACCGTCGGATCTAGTTGCAACTAATGAAAAACTGTTTTTT	CASSPSDLVATNEKLFF
few	TRBV11-2	TRBJ1-2	-	TGTGCCAGCAGCTTATATCCAGGGCCCGAAGCTAACTATGGCTACACCTTC	CASSLYPGPEANYGYTF
few	TRBV28	TRBJ1-2	-	TGTGCCAGCCAATGGGGGGGCCTTAAGGGCTACACCTTC	CASQWGGLKGYTF
-	TRBV28	TRBJ2-7	-	TGTGCCAGCAGTTTATCAGGCAGGGTAGTCTACGAGCAGTACTTC	CASSLSGRVVYEQYF
-	TRBV5-1	TRBJ1-5	-	TGCGCCAGCAGCTTGGAAGGGGCAGGAAGCCAGCCCCAGCATTTT	CASSLEGAGSQPQHF
-	TRBV28	TRBJ1-5	TRBD1	TGTGCCAGCAGTTCGGGACAGCTTTTCAATCAGCCCCAGCATTTT	CASSSGQLFNQPQHF
few	TRBV6-5	TRBJ1-2	-	TGTGCCAGCAGTTTAGGGGCAGGCTATGGCTACACCTTC	CASSLGAGYGYTF
-	TRBV4-1	TRBJ1-1	TRBD1	TGCGCCAGCAGCCAAGCCGTTGACAGGGCCAACACTGAAGCTTTCTTT	CASSQAVDRANTEAFF
-	TRBV19	TRBJ2-7	-	TGTGCCAGTAGTTCAATCCCGGGACAAAAATCCTACGAGCAGTACTTC	CASSSIPGQKSYEQYF
-	TRBV6-5	TRBJ1-4	-	TGTGCCAGCGCGATCACAGGGACACTCTATGAAAAACTGTTTTTT	CASAITGTLYEKLFF
-	TRBV19	TRBJ2-5	-	TGTGCCAGTAGTATAGTGAGAAAAGAGACCCAGTACTTC	CASSIVRKETQYF
-	TRBV27	TRBJ1-5	TRBD1	TGTGCCAGCAGTGAGGTGACAGGGGGCAGGATAGGCAATCAGCCCCAGCATTTT	CASSEVTGGRIGNQPQHF
few	TRBV29-1	TRBJ2-1	-	TGCAGCGTTGAAGATCTTGAGCAGTTCTTC	CSVEDLEQFF
-	TRBV9	TRBJ2-1	TRBD2	TGTGCCAGCAGCGAATCGGGAGGTACCGATGAGCAGTTCTTC	CASSESGGTDEQFF
few	TRBV4-1	TRBJ2-2	TRBD1	TGCGCCAGCGGCGACAGGGGATGGAGCACCGGGGAGCTGTTTTTT	CASGDRGWSTGELFF
-	TRBV6-5	TRBJ1-6	TRBD1	TGTGCCAGCAGCCGGGACAGGGGGTTTCAACCCCTCCACTTT	CASSRDRGFQPLHF
-	TRBV2	TRBJ2-1	TRBD1	TGTGCCAGCAGTCTCGGACAGGTCTACCAGTTCTTC	CASSLGQVYQFF
-	TRBV24-1	TRBJ2-4	TRBD1	TGTGCCACCAGTGATTTGCAGACAGGGGGCCAAAACATTCAGTACTTC	CATSDLQTGGQNIQYF
-	TRBV11-1	TRBJ2-1	-	TGTGCCAGCAGCTTTGGACAGCGCTATGAGCAGTTCTTC	CASSFGQRYEQFF
-	TRBV10-3	TRBJ1-1	TRBD1	TGTGCCATCAGTGAGGGACAGGGGGACACTGAAGCTTTCTTT	CAISEGQGDTEAFF
few	TRBV5-1	TRBJ1-1	-	TGCGCCAGCAGCTTGGCGGGGGTCGGGTTGATGCTCTTT	CASSLAGVGLMLF
-	TRBV5-1	TRBJ2-5	-	TGCGCCAGCAGCCGGTCGGGACGGACAGTCGAGGAGACCCAGTACTTC	CASSRSGRTVEETQYF
-	TRBV13	TRBJ1-5	-	TGTGCCAGCTCCGCGAATAATCAGCCCCAGCATTTT	CASSANNQPQHF
-	TRBV9	TRBJ2-2	-	TGTGCCAGCAGCGTAGGGGACACCCCGACCGGGGAGCTGTTTTTT	CASSVGDTPTGELFF
-	TRBV6-1	TRBJ2-6	-	TGTGCCAGCAGTGAAGACAGCTCTGGGGCCAACGTCCTGACTTTC	CASSEDSSGANVLTF
-	TRBV3-1/TRBV3-2	TRBJ1-1	-	TGTGCCAGCAGCCAAGACAGTGGCACTGAAGCTTTCTTT	CASSQDSGTEAFF
-	TRBV28	TRBJ1-2	TRBD1	TGTGCCAGCAGTTCGACAGGGGGCGGGTATGGCTACACCTTC	CASSSTGGGYGYTF
-	TRBV21-1	TRBJ1-1	-	TGTGCCAGCGCTTTAACCGGGACTTATAACACTGAAGCTTTCTTT	CASALTGTYNTEAFF
-	TRBV21-1	TRBJ2-1	-	TGTGCCAGCAGCAAAAAGTGCGACAGCCACAATGAGCAGTTCTTC	CASSKKCDSHNEQFF
-	TRBV19	TRBJ2-1	-	TGTGCCAGTAGTCTAGGACTACCCTACAATGAGCAGTTCTTC	CASSLGLPYNEQFF
few	TRBV14	TRBJ2-1	-	TGTGCCAGCAGCCCGACAGTTAGGGGCTCCGGCAATGAGCAGTTCTTC	CASSPTVRGSGNEQFF
few	TRBV7-9	TRBJ1-6	TRBD1	TGTGCCAGCAGCGGGACAGGGGATTCACCCCTCCACTTT	CASSGTGDSPLHF
-	TRBV6-1	TRBJ2-3	TRBD1	TGTGCCAGCAGTGAACAAAGCCGGACAGGGAGAGATACGCAGTATTTT	CASSEQSRTGRDTQYF
-	TRBV13	TRBJ1-3	-	TGTGCCAGCAGCTTAGGTGCCTATGGAAACACCATATATTTT	CASSLGAYGNTIYF
-	TRBV7-2	TRBJ2-1	-	TGTGCCAGCAGCTTCGGGGGTCTGAAAAATGAGCAGTTCTTC	CASSFGGLKNEQFF
-	TRBV27	TRBJ2-1	TRBD2	TGTGCCAGCAGTTCTAGCGGGCCCTGGGATGAGCAGTTCTTC	CASSSSGPWDEQFF
-	TRBV6-6	TRBJ2-7	TRBD1	TGTGCCAGCAGTTACACAGGGGACGGCTCCTACGAGCAGTACTTC	CASSYTGDGSYEQYF